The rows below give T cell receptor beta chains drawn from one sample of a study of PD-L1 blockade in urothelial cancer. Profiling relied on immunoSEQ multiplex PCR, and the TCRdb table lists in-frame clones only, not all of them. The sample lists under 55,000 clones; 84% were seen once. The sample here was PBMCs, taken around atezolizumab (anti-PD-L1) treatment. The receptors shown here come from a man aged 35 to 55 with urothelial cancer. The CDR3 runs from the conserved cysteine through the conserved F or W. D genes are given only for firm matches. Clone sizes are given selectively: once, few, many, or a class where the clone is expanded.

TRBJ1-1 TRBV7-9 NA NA TGTGCCAGCAGCTTAGCGGCAGTCACTGAAGCTTTCTTT CASSLAAVTEAFF
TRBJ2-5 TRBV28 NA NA TGTGCCAGCAGACTAATTTCCGCGGCGGGAGAGACCCAGTACTTC CASRLISAAGETQYF
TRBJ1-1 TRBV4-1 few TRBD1 TGCGCCAGCAGCCAACCAACCAGGGGGCTGCCTCAAGCTTTCTTT CASSQPTRGLPQAFF
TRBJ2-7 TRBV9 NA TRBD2 TGTGCCAGCAGCGTAGCTTCGGGAGGGTACGAGCAGTACTTC CASSVASGGYEQYF
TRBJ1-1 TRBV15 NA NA TGTGCCACCAGCAGAGATGAGACTGAAGCTTTCTTT CATSRDETEAFF
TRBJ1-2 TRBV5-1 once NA TGCGCCAGCAGCCCAGGGTCCGGTGGAGCTAACTATGGCTACACCTTC CASSPGSGGANYGYTF
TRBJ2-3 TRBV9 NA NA TGTGCCAGCAGCGTAGGGCGGTTGGATGAAACAGATACGCAGTATTTT CASSVGRLDETDTQYF
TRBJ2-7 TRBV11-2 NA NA TGTGCCAGCAGCCCCGGGGACTTTAGCTCCTACGAGCAGTACTTC CASSPGDFSSYEQYF
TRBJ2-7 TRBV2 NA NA TGTGCCAGCAGTGAAAGAAGGGGGGGAGGCTACGAGCAGTACTTC CASSERRGGGYEQYF
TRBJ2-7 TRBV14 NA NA TGTGCCAGCAGCCAATATATCGGGTTCGAGCAGTACTTC CASSQYIGFEQYF
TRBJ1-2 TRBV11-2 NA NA TGTGCCAGCAGCCCATCTACAGGAAGGGGTGGCTACACCTTC CASSPSTGRGGYTF
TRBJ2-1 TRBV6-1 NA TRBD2 TGTGCCAGCAGTGTGTCCAGCGGGAATAACAATGAGCAGTTCTTC CASSVSSGNNNEQFF
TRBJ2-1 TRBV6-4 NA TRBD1 TGTGCCAGCAGTGACCAGGGGACAGGGGGCAATGAGCAGTTCTTC CASSDQGTGGNEQFF
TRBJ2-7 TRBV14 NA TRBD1 TGTGCCAGCAGCCACCCACGGGACAGCAGCTACGAGCAGTACTTC CASSHPRDSSYEQYF
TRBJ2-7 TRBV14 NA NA TGTGCCAGCAGCCAGTTTTTGACAGGAAACGAGCAGTACTTC CASSQFLTGNEQYF
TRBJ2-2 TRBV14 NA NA TGTGCCAGCAGCCAAGAGATACGGACCGGGGAGCTGTTTTTT CASSQEIRTGELFF
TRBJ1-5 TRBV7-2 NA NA TGTGCCAGCAGCCCCCAGCGGGATCAGCCCCAGCATTTT CASSPQRDQPQHF
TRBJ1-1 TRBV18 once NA TGTGCCAGCTCACCACCGGGAATACCGGGGGGAGGATGGAACACTGAAGCTTTCTTT CASSPPGIPGGGWNTEAFF
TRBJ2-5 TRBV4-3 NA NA TGCGCCAGCAGCCGGTGGGGGCAGGGTTCTCAAGAGACCCAGTACTTC CASSRWGQGSQETQYF
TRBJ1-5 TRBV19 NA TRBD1 TGTGCCAGTACCCACGGGACAGGGAATCAGCCCCAGCATTTT CASTHGTGNQPQHF
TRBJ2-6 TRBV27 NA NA TGTGCCAGCAGTACCCAGGACTCTGGGGCCAACGTCCTGACTTTC CASSTQDSGANVLTF
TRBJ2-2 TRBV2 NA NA TGTGCCAGCGTCCGGGACCCGGGGGTAGCGGGGGAGCTGTTTTTT CASVRDPGVAGELFF
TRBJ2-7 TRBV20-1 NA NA TGCAGTGCCAAAACAGCCACTGGGCAGTACTTC CSAKTATGQYF
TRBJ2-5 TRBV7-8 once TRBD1 TGTGCCAGCAGCCCGACCTTGACAGGGGACGGGACCCAGTACTTC CASSPTLTGDGTQYF
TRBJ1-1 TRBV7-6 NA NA TGTGCCAGCAGCCTACAGAGAAACACTGAAGCTTTCTTT CASSLQRNTEAFF
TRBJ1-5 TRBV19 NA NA TGTGCCAGTACTGATTCGAGCCTCGGTGGTCAGCCCCAGCATTTT CASTDSSLGGQPQHF
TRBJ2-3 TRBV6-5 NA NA TGTGCAGCAGCCCGGGACACGGACAATACGCAGTATTTT CAAARDTDNTQYF
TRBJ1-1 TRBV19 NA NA TGTGCCAGTAGTAGCCAGGGGCCGAGGGAAACTGAAGCTTTCTTT CASSSQGPRETEAFF
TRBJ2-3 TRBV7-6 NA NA TGTGCCAGCAGCTTAGTTGGGACTCGCGGCACAGATACGCAGTATTTT CASSLVGTRGTDTQYF
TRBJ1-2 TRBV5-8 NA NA TGTGCCAGCAGCGACCCTTCTCGGTCGGGGAAGAACTATGGCTACACCTTC CASSDPSRSGKNYGYTF
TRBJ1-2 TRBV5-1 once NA TGCGCCAGCAGCTTGGCGGCGTCAGCACAGACCTATGGCTACACCTTC CASSLAASAQTYGYTF
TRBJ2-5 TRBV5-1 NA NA TGCGCCAGCAGCTTGGTGGCTAGCGCTATACAAGAGACCCAGTACTTC CASSLVASAIQETQYF
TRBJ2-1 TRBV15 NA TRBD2 TGTGCCACCAGCAGAGAGGGAGCGGGAGCGCGCAATGAGCAGTTCTTC CATSREGAGARNEQFF
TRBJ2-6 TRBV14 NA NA TGTGCCAGCAGCCAACAAGTCTACCCTGGGGCCAACGTCCTGACTTTC CASSQQVYPGANVLTF
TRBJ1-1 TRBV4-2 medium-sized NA TGTGCCAGCAGCCAAGAGGGGGAGGGGACAGAAGCTTTCTTT CASSQEGEGTEAFF
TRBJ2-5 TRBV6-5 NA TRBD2 TGTGCCAGCAGCTTGACTAGCGGGAGGCAGACCCAGTACTTC CASSLTSGRQTQYF
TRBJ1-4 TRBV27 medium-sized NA TGTGCCAGCCGTAAAGCAGGAACTAATGAAAAACTGTTTTTT CASRKAGTNEKLFF
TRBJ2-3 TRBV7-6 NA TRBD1 TGTGCCAGCAGCTTGGGGGGACAGGGGAAAGATACGCAGTATTTT CASSLGGQGKDTQYF
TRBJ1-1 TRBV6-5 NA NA TGTGCCAGCAGGCTGGGGCGGCTGAACACTGAAGCTTTCTTT CASRLGRLNTEAFF
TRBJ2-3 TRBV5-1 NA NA TGCGCCAGCAGCCTACCGGGATCAGTCCCCACGCAGTATTTT CASSLPGSVPTQYF
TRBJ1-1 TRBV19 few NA TGTGCCAGTACCCGGGGGAGGGGAAACACTGAAGCTTTCTTT CASTRGRGNTEAFF
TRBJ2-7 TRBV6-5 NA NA TGTGCCAGCAGTTACGATGGGCGGCAGTACTTC CASSYDGRQYF